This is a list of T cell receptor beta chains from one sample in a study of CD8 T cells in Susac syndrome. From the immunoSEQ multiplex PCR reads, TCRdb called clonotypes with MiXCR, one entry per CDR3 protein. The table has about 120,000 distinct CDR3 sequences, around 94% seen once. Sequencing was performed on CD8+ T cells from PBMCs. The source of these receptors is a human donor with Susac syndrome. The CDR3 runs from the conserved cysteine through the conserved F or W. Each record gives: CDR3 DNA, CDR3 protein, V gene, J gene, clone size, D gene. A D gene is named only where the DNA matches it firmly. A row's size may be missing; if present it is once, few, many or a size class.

CDR3 DNA: TGTGCCACCGCCCCAGGAGGCGCCGATACGCAGTATTTT
CDR3 protein: CATAPGGADTQYF
V gene: TRBV6-2/TRBV6-3
J gene: TRBJ2-3
clone size: NA
D gene: NA

CDR3 DNA: TGTGCCAGCAGCCAAGGACAGGGACGCTACGAGCAGTACTTC
CDR3 protein: CASSQGQGRYEQYF
V gene: TRBV3-1
J gene: TRBJ2-7
clone size: NA
D gene: TRBD1

CDR3 DNA: TGTGCCAGCAGCTTAACTAGCGACACCTACGAGCAGTACTTC
CDR3 protein: CASSLTSDTYEQYF
V gene: TRBV7-9
J gene: TRBJ2-7
clone size: NA
D gene: TRBD2

CDR3 DNA: TGTGCCAGCAGCTTATACAGGGGTGGCAATCAGCCCCAGCATTTT
CDR3 protein: CASSLYRGGNQPQHF
V gene: TRBV7-8
J gene: TRBJ1-5
clone size: NA
D gene: TRBD1

CDR3 DNA: TGTGCCAGCAGCTTATACCTAGCGGGGGCGGAAGAGACCCAGTACTTC
CDR3 protein: CASSLYLAGAEETQYF
V gene: TRBV7-3
J gene: TRBJ2-5
clone size: NA
D gene: TRBD2

CDR3 DNA: TGTGCCAGCAGCCAAGATCCTCACCGGGAGGGCCCCGAGACCCAGTACTTC
CDR3 protein: CASSQDPHREGPETQYF
V gene: TRBV3-1
J gene: TRBJ2-5
clone size: NA
D gene: TRBD2

CDR3 DNA: TGCAGTGGGAGGCCTGAGGGGACCACTGAAGCTTTCTTT
CDR3 protein: CSGRPEGTTEAFF
V gene: TRBV20-1
J gene: TRBJ1-1
clone size: NA
D gene: NA

CDR3 DNA: TGTGCCAGCAGTTTTACGGGAGCCGGACTAGCCAAAAACATTCAGTACTTC
CDR3 protein: CASSFTGAGLAKNIQYF
V gene: TRBV12-3/TRBV12-4
J gene: TRBJ2-4
clone size: NA
D gene: NA

CDR3 DNA: TGTGCCAGCGGAACAGTGAAAGCTGGGGCCAACGTCCTGACTTTC
CDR3 protein: CASGTVKAGANVLTF
V gene: TRBV2
J gene: TRBJ2-6
clone size: NA
D gene: NA

CDR3 DNA: TGTGCCACCAGCAGAGACAGTACTGGGGCCAACGTCCTGACTTTC
CDR3 protein: CATSRDSTGANVLTF
V gene: TRBV15
J gene: TRBJ2-6
clone size: NA
D gene: NA

CDR3 DNA: TGTGCCAGCAGTGCCGAGACAGGGGGAGGGCATGAGCAGTTCTTC
CDR3 protein: CASSAETGGGHEQFF
V gene: TRBV6-4
J gene: TRBJ2-1
clone size: once
D gene: TRBD1

CDR3 DNA: TGCGCCAGCAGCCAAGGACTAGCGGGAGGGAACACCGGGGAGCTGTTTTTT
CDR3 protein: CASSQGLAGGNTGELFF
V gene: TRBV4-3
J gene: TRBJ2-2
clone size: NA
D gene: TRBD2

CDR3 DNA: TGTGCCAGCAGTCCGATGGCAGGGGGGACTGAAGCTTTCTTT
CDR3 protein: CASSPMAGGTEAFF
V gene: TRBV27
J gene: TRBJ1-1
clone size: NA
D gene: TRBD1

CDR3 DNA: TGCGCCAGCAGCACCGGACGTGGCTCCTACGAGCAGTACTTC
CDR3 protein: CASSTGRGSYEQYF
V gene: TRBV5-1
J gene: TRBJ2-7
clone size: NA
D gene: NA

CDR3 DNA: TGTGCCACCGCACTTGCCGATGAGCAGTTCTTC
CDR3 protein: CATALADEQFF
V gene: TRBV27
J gene: TRBJ2-1
clone size: NA
D gene: NA

CDR3 DNA: TGTGCCAGCAGGCAGACGGAGCCGTACAATGAGCAGTTCTTC
CDR3 protein: CASRQTEPYNEQFF
V gene: TRBV6-5
J gene: TRBJ2-1
clone size: NA
D gene: NA

CDR3 DNA: TGTGCCAGCAGACCCCCGGGACAGGGCAATCAGCCCCAGCATTTT
CDR3 protein: CASRPPGQGNQPQHF
V gene: TRBV12-3/TRBV12-4
J gene: TRBJ1-5
clone size: NA
D gene: TRBD1